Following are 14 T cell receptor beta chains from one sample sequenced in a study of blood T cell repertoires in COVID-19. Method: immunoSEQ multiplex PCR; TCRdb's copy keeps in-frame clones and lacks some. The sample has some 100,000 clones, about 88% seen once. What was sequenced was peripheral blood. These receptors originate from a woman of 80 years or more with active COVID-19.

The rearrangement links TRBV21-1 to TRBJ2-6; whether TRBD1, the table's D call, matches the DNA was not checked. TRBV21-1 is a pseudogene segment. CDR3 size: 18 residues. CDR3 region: CASIRRTVTRAGANVLTF. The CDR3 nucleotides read TGTGCCAGCATCCGGAGGACAGTCACAAGGGCTGGGGCCAACGTCCTGACTTTC.

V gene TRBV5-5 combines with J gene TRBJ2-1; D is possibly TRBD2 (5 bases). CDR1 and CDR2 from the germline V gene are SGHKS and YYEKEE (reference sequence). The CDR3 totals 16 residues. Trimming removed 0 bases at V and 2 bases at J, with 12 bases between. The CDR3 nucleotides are TGTGCCAGCAGCTTGGCTCCGGTCGGGACCTACAATGAGCAGTTCTTC. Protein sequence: CASSLAPVGTYNEQFF. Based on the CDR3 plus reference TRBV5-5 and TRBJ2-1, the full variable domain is DAGVTQSPTHLIKTRGQQVTLRCSPISGHKSVSWYQQVLGQGPQFIFQYYEKEERGRGNFPDRFSARQFPNYSSELNVNALLLGDSALYLCASSLAPVGTYNEQFFGPGTRLTVL.

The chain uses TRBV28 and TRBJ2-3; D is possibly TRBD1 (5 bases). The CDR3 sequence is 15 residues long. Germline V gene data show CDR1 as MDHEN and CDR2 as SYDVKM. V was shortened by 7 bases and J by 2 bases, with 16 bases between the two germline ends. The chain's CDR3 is CASTYPGALTDTQYF. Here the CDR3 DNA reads TGTGCCAGCACCTACCCTGGGGCTCTCACAGATACGCAGTATTTT.

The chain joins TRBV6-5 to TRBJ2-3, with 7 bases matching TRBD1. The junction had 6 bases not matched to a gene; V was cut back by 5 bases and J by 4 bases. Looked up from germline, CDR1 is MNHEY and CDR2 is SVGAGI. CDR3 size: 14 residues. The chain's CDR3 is CASSPPDRSDTQYF. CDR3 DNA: TGTGCCAGCAGTCCCCCGGACAGGTCAGATACGCAGTATTTT.

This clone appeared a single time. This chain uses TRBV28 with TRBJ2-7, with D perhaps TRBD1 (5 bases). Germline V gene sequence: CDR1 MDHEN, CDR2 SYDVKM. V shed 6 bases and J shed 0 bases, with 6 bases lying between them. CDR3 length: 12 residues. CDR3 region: CASSQGSYEQYF. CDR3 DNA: TGTGCCAGCAGCCAGGGCTCCTACGAGCAGTACTTC.

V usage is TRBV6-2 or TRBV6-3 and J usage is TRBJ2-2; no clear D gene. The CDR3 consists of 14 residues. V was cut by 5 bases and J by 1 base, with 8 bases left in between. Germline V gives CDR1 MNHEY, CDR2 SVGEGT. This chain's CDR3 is CASSQTRNTGELFF. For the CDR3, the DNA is TGTGCCAGCAGTCAGACTCGGAACACCGGGGAGCTGTTTTTT.

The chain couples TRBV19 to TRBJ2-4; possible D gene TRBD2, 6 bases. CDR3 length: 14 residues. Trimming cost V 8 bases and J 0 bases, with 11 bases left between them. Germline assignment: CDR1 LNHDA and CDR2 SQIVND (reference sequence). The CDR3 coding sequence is TGTGCCAGTCTGGACGGGGGAGCCAAAAACATTCAGTACTTC. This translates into CASLDGGAKNIQYF.

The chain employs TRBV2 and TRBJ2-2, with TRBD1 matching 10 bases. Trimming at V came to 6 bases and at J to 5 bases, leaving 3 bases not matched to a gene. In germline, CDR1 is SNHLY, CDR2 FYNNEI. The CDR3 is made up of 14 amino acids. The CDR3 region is CASSWGQGTGELFF. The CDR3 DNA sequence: TGTGCCAGCAGCTGGGGACAGGGGACCGGGGAGCTGTTTTTT.

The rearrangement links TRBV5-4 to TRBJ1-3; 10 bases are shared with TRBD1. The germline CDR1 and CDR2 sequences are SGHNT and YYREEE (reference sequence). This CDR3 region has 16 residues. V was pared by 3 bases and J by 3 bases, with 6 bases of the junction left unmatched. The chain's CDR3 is CASSSRTGGSGNTIYF. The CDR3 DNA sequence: TGTGCCAGCAGCTCTCGGACAGGGGGAAGTGGAAACACCATATATTTT.

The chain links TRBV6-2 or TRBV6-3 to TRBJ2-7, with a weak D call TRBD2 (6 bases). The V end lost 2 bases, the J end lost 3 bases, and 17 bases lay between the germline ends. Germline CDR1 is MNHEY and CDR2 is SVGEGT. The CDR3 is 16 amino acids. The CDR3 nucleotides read TGTGCCAGCAGTTACCCCCCTTGGAGGGAGAGCTACGAGCAGTACTTC. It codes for CASSYPPWRESYEQYF.

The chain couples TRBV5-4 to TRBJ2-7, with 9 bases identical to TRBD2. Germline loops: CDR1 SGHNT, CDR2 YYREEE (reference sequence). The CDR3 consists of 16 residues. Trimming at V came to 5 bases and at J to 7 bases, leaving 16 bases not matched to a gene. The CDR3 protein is CASSLPRTSELGEQYF. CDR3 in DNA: TGTGCCAGCAGTCTGCCGAGGACTAGCGAACTGGGGGAGCAGTACTTC.

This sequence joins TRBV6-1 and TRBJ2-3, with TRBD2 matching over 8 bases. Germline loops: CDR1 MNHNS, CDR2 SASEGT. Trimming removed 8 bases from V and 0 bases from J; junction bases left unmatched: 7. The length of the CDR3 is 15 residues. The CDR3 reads CASRGGGTSTDTQYF. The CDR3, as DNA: TGTGCCAGCCGGGGGGGCGGAACTAGCACAGATACGCAGTATTTT.

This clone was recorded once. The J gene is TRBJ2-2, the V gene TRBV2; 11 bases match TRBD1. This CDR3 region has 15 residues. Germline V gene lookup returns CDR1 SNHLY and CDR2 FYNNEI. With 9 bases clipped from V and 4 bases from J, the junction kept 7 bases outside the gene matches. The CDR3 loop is CARDRGQTATGELFF. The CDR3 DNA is TGTGCCAGGGACAGGGGGCAGACGGCCACCGGGGAGCTGTTTTTT.

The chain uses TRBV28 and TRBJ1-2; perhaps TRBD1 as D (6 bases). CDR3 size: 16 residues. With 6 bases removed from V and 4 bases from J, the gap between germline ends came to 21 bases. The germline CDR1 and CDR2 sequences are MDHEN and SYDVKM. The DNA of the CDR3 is TGTGCCAGCAGCTTCCCTTTGGGGGGGCGCGGCTATGGCTACACCTTC. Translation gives CASSFPLGGRGYGYTF.